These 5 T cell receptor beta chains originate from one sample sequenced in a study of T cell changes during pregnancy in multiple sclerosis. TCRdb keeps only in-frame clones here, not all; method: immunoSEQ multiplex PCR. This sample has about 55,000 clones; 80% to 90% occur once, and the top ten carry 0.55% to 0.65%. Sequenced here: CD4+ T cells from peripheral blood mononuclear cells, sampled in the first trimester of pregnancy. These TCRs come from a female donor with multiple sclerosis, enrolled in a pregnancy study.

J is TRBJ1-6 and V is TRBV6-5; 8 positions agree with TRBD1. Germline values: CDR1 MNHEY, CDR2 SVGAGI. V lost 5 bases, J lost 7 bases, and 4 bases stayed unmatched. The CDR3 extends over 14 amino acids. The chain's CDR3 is CASSLWTGNSPLHF. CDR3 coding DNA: TGTGCCAGCAGTCTATGGACAGGGAATTCACCCCTCCACTTT.

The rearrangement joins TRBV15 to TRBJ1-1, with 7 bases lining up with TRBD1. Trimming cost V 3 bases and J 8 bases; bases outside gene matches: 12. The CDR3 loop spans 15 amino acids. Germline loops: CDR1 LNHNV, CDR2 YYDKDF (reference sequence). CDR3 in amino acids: CATSSPRQGRGEAFF. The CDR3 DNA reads TGTGCCACCAGCAGTCCTAGACAGGGCCGGGGGGAAGCTTTCTTT.

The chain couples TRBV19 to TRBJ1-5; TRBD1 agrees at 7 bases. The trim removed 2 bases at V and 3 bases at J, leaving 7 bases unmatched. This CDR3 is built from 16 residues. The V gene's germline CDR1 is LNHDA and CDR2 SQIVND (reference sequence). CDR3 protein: CASSIRQGETNQPQHF. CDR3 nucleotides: TGTGCCAGTAGTATAAGACAGGGAGAAACCAATCAGCCCCAGCATTTT.

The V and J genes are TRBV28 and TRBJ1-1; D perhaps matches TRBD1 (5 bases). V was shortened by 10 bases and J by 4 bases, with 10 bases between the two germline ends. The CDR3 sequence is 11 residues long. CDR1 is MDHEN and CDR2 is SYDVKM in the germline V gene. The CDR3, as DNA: TGTGCCACCACGGGGGGCACTGAAGCTTTCTTT. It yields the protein CATTGGTEAFF.

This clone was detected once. In nucleotides, the CDR3 is TGTGCTAGTGGTCATACCGACAGGTATAGCAATCAGCCCCAGCATTTT. Translated, it gives CASGHTDRYSNQPQHF. V usage is TRBV12-5 and J usage is TRBJ1-5; D might be TRBD1 (6 bases). The CDR3 has 16 amino acids. Germline CDR1 is LGHNT and CDR2 is FRNRAP. V gave up 5 bases and J gave up 0 bases, with 14 bases separating them.